This T cell receptor (beta chain) was sequenced during a study of technical replicates of blood from a handful of donors. Generated by immunoSEQ multiplex PCR, the TCRdb table keeps only in-frame clones and is missing some. The sample includes 65,000 to 80,000 clones, roughly 94% seen only once; the top ten take more than 0.2%. V was pared by 3 bases and J by 5 bases, with 11 bases between. CDR1 MGHRA and CDR2 YSYEKL come from the germline V gene. This CDR3 has 14 residues. Sequenced material: T cells isolated from PBMCs. This chain connects TRBV4-1 to TRBJ2-1, with a weak D call TRBD2 (6 bases). The TCR sequence derives from a human donor in good health. CDR3 protein: CASSHWGDHNEQFF. In nucleotides, the CDR3 is TGCGCCAGCAGCCATTGGGGGGACCACAATGAGCAGTTCTTC.